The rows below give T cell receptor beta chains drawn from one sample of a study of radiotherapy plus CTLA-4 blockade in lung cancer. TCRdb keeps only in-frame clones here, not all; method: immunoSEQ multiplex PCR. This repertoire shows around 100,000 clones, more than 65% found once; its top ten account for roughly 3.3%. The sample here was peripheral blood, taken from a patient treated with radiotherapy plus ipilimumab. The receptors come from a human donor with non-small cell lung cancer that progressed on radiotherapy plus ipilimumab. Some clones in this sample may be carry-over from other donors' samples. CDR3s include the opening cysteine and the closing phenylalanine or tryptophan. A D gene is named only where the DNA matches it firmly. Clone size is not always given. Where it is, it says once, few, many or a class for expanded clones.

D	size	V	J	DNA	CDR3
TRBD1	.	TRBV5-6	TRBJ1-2	TGTGCCAGCAGCTACGGACAGGGCTCTAACTATGGCTACACCTTC	CASSYGQGSNYGYTF
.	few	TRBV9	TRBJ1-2	TGTGCCAGCAGCATAAGGGGTGGCTACACCTTC	CASSIRGGYTF
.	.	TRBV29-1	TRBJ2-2	TGCAGCGTTGTAATCCCCGGCCGAACAGACACCGGGGAGCTGTTTTTT	CSVVIPGRTDTGELFF
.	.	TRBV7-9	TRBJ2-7	TGTGCCAGCAGCTTATGGGGGGCGCCGACCTACGAGCAGTACTTC	CASSLWGAPTYEQYF
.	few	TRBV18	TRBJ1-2	TGTGCCAGCTCACCACGGGGGGATGGCTACACCTTC	CASSPRGDGYTF
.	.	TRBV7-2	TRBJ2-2	TGTGCCAGCAGCTTAGGACCCTACACCGGGGAGCTGTTTTTT	CASSLGPYTGELFF
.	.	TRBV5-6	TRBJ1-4	TGTGCCAGCAGCTTGGGACACGGGGATGAAAAACTGTTTTTT	CASSLGHGDEKLFF
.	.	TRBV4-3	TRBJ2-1	TGCGCCAGCCAGCTCTGGGGGGCCTACAATGAGCAGTTCTTC	CASQLWGAYNEQFF
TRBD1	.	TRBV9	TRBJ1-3	TGTGCCAGCAGCGGAGGAACAGGGGTACCTGGAAACACCATATATTTT	CASSGGTGVPGNTIYF
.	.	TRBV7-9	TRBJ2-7	TGTGCCAGCAGCTTAGCGCCGTACGAGCAGTACTTC	CASSLAPYEQYF
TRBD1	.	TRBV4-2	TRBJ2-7	TGTGCCAGCAGCCAACCGGGACAGGCCTACGAGCAGTACTTC	CASSQPGQAYEQYF
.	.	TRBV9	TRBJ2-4	TGTGCCAGCAGCGTAGGGCCGGGTTACGGGCTAAACATTCAGTACTTC	CASSVGPGYGLNIQYF
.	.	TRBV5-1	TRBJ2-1	TGCGCCAGCAGCTTCAGCAACCGGGCGGGTGGCTACAATGAGCAGTTCTTC	CASSFSNRAGGYNEQFF
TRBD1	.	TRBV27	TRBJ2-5	TGTGCCAGCAGTGGCACAGGGACAGGCTGGCAAGAGACCCAGTACTTC	CASSGTGTGWQETQYF
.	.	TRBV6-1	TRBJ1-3	TGTGCCAGCACTTTTAGCTCTGGAAACACCATATATTTT	CASTFSSGNTIYF
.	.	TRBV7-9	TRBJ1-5	TGTGCCAGCAGCTTAGCTGGTGCCGGGGGGGCCCAGCATTTT	CASSLAGAGGAQHF
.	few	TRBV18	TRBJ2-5	TGTGCCAGCTCACCGCAAACTAGCCCTCTCGGCGAGTACTTC	CASSPQTSPLGEYF
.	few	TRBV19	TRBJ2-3	TGTGCCAGTAGACGTCGGGGGGCCATATTAGATACGCAGTATTTT	CASRRRGAILDTQYF
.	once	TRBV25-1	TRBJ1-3	TGTGCCAGCAGTGAATTTAATCGAGGGCCGAGCTCTGGAAACACCATATATTTT	CASSEFNRGPSSGNTIYF
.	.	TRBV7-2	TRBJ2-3	TGTGCCAGCAGCTTATCTCGTAGCACAGATACGCAGTATTTT	CASSLSRSTDTQYF
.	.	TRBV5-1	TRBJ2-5	TGCGCCAGCAGCCCGGACTTGGCGGAGACCCAGTACTTC	CASSPDLAETQYF
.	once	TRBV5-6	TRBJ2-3	TGTGCCAGCAGCCTTAGAGGGGGGAAAGATACGCAGTATTTT	CASSLRGGKDTQYF
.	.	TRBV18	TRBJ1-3	TGTGCCAGCTCACGAACGGTGGGGGATCGAAGCTCTGGAAACACCATATATTTT	CASSRTVGDRSSGNTIYF
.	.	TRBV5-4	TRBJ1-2	TGCGCCAGCAGCCAAGAGCTCCACAGGACTAACTATGGCTACACCTTC	CASSQELHRTNYGYTF
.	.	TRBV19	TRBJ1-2	TGTGCCAGTAGTATTAGGGAGACAGGAAGCGGCTACACCTTC	CASSIRETGSGYTF
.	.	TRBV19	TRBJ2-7	TGTGCCAGTAGTATAACCAGGAGCTCCTACGAGCAGTACTTC	CASSITRSSYEQYF
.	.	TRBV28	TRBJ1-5	TGTGCCAGCAGCCTACAATATCAGCCCCAGCATTTT	CASSLQYQPQHF
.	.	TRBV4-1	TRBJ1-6	TGCGCCAGCAGCCAAGTGGGGCAGGCGAGTAATTCACCCCTCCACTTT	CASSQVGQASNSPLHF
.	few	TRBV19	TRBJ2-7	TGTGCCAGTAGTACCCCTTCCGGGACCGAGTCCTACGAGCAGTACTTC	CASSTPSGTESYEQYF
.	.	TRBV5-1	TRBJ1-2	TGCGCCAGCAGCTTGGTTCAGGCCCTTGGTGATGGCTACACCTTC	CASSLVQALGDGYTF
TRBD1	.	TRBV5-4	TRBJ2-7	TGTGCCAGCAGCAACCCTGGGACAGGGGTTCGCTACGAGCAGTACTTC	CASSNPGTGVRYEQYF
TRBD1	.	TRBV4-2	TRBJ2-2	TGTGCCAGCAGCCAAGGACAGGGTAGGATCGGGACCGGGGAGCTGTTTTTT	CASSQGQGRIGTGELFF
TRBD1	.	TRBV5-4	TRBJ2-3	TGTGCCAGCAGCGTGGACAGGGAAGCAGATACGCAGTATTTT	CASSVDREADTQYF
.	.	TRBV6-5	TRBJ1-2	TGTGCCAGCAGTTACTCGAACAGAAACTATGGCTACACCTTC	CASSYSNRNYGYTF
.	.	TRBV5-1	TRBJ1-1	TGCGCCAGCAGCTTGGACAGGGCGAACACTGAAGCTTTCTTT	CASSLDRANTEAFF
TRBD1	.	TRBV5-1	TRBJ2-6	TGCGCCAGCAGCTTCCTCGGGACAGGGGATATTAGCTCTGGGGCCAACGTCCTGACTTTC	CASSFLGTGDISSGANVLTF
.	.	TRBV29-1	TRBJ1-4	TGCAGCGTTTTACAGGGCAATGAAAAACTGTTTTTT	CSVLQGNEKLFF
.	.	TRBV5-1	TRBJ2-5	TGCGCCAGCAGCTTGGACAACCCAAGATTGGCCCAGTACTTC	CASSLDNPRLAQYF
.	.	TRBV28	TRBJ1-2	TGTGCCGTACCCGGGACAAATTATGGCTACACCTTC	CAVPGTNYGYTF
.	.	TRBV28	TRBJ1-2	TGTGCCAGCAGCCAAACAGGGACCTATGGCTACACCTTC	CASSQTGTYGYTF
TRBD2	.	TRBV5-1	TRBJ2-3	TGCGCCAGCAGCTTGACTAGCGAGACACTCACAGATACGCAGTATTTT	CASSLTSETLTDTQYF
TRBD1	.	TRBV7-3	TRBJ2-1	TGTGCCAGCAGCCCCAGGCCGGACAGGGGTAATGAGCAGTTCTTC	CASSPRPDRGNEQFF
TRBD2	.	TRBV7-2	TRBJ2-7	TGTGCCAGCAGCCTAAAACTAGCGGGGGGCCACGAGCAGTACTTC	CASSLKLAGGHEQYF
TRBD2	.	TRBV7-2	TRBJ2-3	TGTGCCAGCGGATTAGCGGGGGGGTCAGATACGCAGTATTTT	CASGLAGGSDTQYF
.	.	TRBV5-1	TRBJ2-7	TGCGCCAGCAGCCGCTTGGGGGAATCCTCCTACGAGCAGTACTTC	CASSRLGESSYEQYF
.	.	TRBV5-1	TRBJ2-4	TGCGCCAGCAGCTTGGACACTGGGGGAAACATTCAGTACTTC	CASSLDTGGNIQYF
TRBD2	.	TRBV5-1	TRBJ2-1	TGCGCCAGCAGCCGGACTAGCGGGGGGGACAATGAGCAGTTCTTC	CASSRTSGGDNEQFF
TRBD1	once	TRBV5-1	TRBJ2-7	TGCGCCAGCAGCATTAGGGACAGTGCCTACGAGCAGTACTTC	CASSIRDSAYEQYF
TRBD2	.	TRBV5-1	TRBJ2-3	TGCGCCAGCAGCTCTAGCCCACTTGGACTAGCGGGGGCAGATACGCAGTATTTT	CASSSSPLGLAGADTQYF
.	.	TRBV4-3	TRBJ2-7	TGCGCCAGCAGCCAAGGGGTCAGGGGTGGCTACGAGCAGTACTTC	CASSQGVRGGYEQYF